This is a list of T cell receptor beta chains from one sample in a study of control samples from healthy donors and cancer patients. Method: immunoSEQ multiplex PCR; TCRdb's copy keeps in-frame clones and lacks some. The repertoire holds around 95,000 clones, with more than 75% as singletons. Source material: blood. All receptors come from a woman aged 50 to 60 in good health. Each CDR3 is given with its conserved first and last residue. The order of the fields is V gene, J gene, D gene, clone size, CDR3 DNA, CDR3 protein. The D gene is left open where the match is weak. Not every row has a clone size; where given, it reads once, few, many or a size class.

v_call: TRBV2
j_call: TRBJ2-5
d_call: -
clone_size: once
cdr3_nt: TGTGCCAGCAGTGGGGCAGCCCAAGAGACCCAGTACTTC
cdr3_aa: CASSGAAQETQYF

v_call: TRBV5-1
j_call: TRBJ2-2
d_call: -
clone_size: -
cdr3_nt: TGCGCCAGCACTCCAGCCGCGAACACCGGGGAGCTGTTTTTT
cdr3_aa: CASTPAANTGELFF

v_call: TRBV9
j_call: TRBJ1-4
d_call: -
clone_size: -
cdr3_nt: TGTGCCAGCAGCGTGGGATTAGGGGGGACTGGCACTAATGAAAAACTGTTTTTT
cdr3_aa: CASSVGLGGTGTNEKLFF

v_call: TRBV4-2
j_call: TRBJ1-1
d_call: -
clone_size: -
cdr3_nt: TGTGCCAGCAGCCAGGTTGGGACGGAGAACACTGAAGCTTTCTTT
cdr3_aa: CASSQVGTENTEAFF

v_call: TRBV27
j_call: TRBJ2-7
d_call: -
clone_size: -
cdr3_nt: TGTGCCAGCAAACCCCGGGGGTCCCCCTACGAGCAGTACTTC
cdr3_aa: CASKPRGSPYEQYF

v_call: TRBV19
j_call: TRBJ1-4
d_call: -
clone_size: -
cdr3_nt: TGTGCCAGTAGTATGGACAGAGGGAATGAAAAACTGTTTTTT
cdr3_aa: CASSMDRGNEKLFF

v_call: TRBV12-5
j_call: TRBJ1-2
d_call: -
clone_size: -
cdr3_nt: TGTGCTAGTGGTTTCGGGCGGAATCAGTATGGCTACACCTTC
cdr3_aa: CASGFGRNQYGYTF

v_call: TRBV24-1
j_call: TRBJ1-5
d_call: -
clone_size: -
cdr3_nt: TGTGCCACCAGTGATCCCCGGGACATCCAGCCCCAGCATTTT
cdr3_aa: CATSDPRDIQPQHF

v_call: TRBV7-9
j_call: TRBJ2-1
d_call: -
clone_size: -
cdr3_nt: TGTGCCAGTCAGTCAACCACGGGCTACAATGAGCAGTTCTTC
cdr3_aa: CASQSTTGYNEQFF

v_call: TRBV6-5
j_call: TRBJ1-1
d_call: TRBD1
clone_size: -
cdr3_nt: TGTGCCAGCAAAGGGGGCAGGGTCACTGAAGCTTTCTTT
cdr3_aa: CASKGGRVTEAFF

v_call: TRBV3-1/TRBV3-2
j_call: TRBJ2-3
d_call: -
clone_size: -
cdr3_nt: TGTGCCAGCAGCCACTTCAAGGCCATCGGCACAGATACGCAGTATTTT
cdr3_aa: CASSHFKAIGTDTQYF

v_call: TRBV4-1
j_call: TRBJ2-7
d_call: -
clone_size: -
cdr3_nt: TGCGCCCGCAGCCGACTGGAGTCCTCCTACGAGCAGTACTTC
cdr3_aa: CARSRLESSYEQYF

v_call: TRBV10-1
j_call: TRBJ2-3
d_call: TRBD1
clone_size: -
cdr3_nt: TGCGCCAGCAGTTTACAGGGGGACACCAGCACAGATACGCAGTATTTT
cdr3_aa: CASSLQGDTSTDTQYF

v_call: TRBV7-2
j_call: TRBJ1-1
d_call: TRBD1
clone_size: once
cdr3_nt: TGTGCCAGCAGCGCCAAGGACAGGGGGCGAACTGAAGCTTTCTTT
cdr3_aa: CASSAKDRGRTEAFF

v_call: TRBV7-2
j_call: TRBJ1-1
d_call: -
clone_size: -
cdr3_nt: TGTGCCAGCAGCACTATCATGAACACTGAAGCTTTCTTT
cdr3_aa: CASSTIMNTEAFF

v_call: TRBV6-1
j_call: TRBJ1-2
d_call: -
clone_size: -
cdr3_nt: TGTGCCAGCAGTGAAACCCCCCGGCGTGGCTACACCTTC
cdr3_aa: CASSETPRRGYTF

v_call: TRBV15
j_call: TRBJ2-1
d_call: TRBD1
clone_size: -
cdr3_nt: TGTGCCACCAGCAGAGATAATGACAGGGGCAGTGAGCAGTTCTTC
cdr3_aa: CATSRDNDRGSEQFF

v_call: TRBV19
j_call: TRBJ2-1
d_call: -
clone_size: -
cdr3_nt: TGTGCCAGTACTGCCCTTCTGTTGGATGAGCAGTTCTTC
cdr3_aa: CASTALLLDEQFF

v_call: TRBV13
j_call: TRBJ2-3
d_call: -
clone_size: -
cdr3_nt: TGTGCCAGCAGCTTATCTGCATCTAGCGGCACAGATACGCAGTATTTT
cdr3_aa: CASSLSASSGTDTQYF

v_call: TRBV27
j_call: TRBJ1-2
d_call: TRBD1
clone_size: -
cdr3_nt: TGTGCCAGCAGTTCGAACTTACCGACAGGGCAGGGTGGCTACACCTTC
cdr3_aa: CASSSNLPTGQGGYTF

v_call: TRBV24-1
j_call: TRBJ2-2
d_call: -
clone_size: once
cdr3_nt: TGTGCCACCAGTGCCGAGAACACCGGGGAGCTGTTTTTT
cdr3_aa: CATSAENTGELFF

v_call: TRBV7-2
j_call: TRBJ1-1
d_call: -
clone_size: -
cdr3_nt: TGTGCCAGCAGCTCGTCCTTTTGGGGCGTGAACACTGAAGCTTTCTTT
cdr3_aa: CASSSSFWGVNTEAFF

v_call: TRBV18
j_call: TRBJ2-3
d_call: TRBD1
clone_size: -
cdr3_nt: TGTGCCAGCTCACCGGAACAGGGGGCTGGTACTATGGATACGCAGTATTTT
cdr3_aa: CASSPEQGAGTMDTQYF

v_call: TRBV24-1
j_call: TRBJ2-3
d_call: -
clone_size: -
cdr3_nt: TGTGCCACCAGTGATTATGGGGGGCCCCCTTATACGCAGTATTTT
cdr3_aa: CATSDYGGPPYTQYF

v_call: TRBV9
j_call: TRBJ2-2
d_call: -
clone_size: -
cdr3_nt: TGTGCCAGCAGCCCCCCCTCTTTCGGGCGTGGCACCGGGGAGCTGTTTTTT
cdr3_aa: CASSPPSFGRGTGELFF

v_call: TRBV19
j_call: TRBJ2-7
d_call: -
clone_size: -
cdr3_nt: TGTGCCAGCCGACAGGGACTTGACGAGCAGTACTTC
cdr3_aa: CASRQGLDEQYF

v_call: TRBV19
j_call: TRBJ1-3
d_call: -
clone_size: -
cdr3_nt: TGTGCCAGTAGTATACTTCCAGGGTCTTCTGGAAACACCATATATTTT
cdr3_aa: CASSILPGSSGNTIYF

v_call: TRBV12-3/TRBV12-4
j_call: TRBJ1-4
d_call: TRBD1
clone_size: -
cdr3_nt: TGTGCCAGCAGTTCCGGGACAGGCGAAAAACTGTTTTTT
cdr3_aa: CASSSGTGEKLFF

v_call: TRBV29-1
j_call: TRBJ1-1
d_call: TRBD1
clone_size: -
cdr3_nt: TGCAGCGCCGGGACAGGAACCTTTAACACTGAAGCTTTCTTT
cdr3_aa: CSAGTGTFNTEAFF

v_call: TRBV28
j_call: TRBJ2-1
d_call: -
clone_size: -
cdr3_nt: TGTGCCAGCAGTCCGGAGTACAATGAGCAGTTCTTC
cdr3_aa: CASSPEYNEQFF

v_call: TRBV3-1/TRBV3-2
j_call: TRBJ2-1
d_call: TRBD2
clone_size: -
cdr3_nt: TGTGCCAGCTCCCCTGATAGCGGGAGCAAGGCCCATGAGCAGTTCTTC
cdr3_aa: CASSPDSGSKAHEQFF

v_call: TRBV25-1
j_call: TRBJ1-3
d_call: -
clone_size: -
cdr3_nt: TGTGCCAGCCGAAGAGATAACTCTGGAAACACCATATATTTT
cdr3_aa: CASRRDNSGNTIYF

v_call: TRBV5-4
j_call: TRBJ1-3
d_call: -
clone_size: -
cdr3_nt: TGTGCCAGCAGCTTGGATCAGGGTGGAAACACCATATATTTT
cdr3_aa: CASSLDQGGNTIYF

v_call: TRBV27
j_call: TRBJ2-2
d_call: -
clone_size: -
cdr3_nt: TGTGCCAGCAGCTTAGTGGCCCTGGGCACCGGGGAGCTGTTTTTT
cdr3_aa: CASSLVALGTGELFF

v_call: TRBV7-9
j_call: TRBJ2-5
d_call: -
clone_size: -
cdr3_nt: TGTGCCAGCAGCTTAGAGGGGACCCAGTACTTC
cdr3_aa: CASSLEGTQYF

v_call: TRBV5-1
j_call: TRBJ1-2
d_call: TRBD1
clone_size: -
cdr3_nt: TGCGCCAGCAGCTTGACCCGACAGGGGTCGACCTATGGCTACACCTTC
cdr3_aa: CASSLTRQGSTYGYTF

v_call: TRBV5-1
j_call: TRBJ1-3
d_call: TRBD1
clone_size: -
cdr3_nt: TGCGCCAGCAGCTTTGCAGGGGGCTCTGGAAACACCATATATTTT
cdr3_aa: CASSFAGGSGNTIYF

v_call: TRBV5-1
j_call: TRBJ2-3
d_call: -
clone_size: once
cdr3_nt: TGCGCCAGCAGCTTAGGTCCAGACAGCACAGATACGCAGTATTTT
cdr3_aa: CASSLGPDSTDTQYF

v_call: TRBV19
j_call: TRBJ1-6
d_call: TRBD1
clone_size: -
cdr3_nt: TGTGCCAGTAGTGCCGTGGACAGGCTCTATAATTCACCCCTCCACTTT
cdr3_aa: CASSAVDRLYNSPLHF

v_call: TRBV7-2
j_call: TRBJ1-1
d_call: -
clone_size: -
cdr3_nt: TGTGCCAGCAGCTTCGCCAGGGCTCTGAACACTGAAGCTTTCTTT
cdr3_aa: CASSFARALNTEAFF

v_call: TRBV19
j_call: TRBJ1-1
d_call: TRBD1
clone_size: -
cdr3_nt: TGTGCCAGCCGGGACAGCATCACTGAAGCTTTCTTT
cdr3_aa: CASRDSITEAFF

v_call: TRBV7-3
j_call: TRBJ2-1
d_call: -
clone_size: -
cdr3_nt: TGTGCCAGCAGCTTAGAGGTGCCAAATGAGCAGTTCTTC
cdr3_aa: CASSLEVPNEQFF

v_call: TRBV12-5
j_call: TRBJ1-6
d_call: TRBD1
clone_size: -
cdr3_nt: TGTGCTAGTGCCACAGGGGCACCGAATTCACCCCTCCACTTT
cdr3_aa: CASATGAPNSPLHF